This T cell receptor (beta chain) was obtained from a study of T-cell memory formation after mild COVID-19. The CDR3 runs to 15 residues. Unmatched junction bases numbered 9, after V lost 6 bases and J lost 7 bases. Germline assignment: CDR1 MDHEN and CDR2 SYDVKM. This clonotype appeared a few times. As yet, its antigen is unknown. Study outcomes and limitations: CD4+ clones that contracted lay mainly in CM and EM; CD8+ ones lay in EMRA. Clones contracting across day 15 to 85 had a balanced CD4/CD8 profile; later expanding clones leaned CD4+. Detection of some responders pre-infection suggested pre-existing cross-reactive memory T cells participated.

Amplification by 5'RACE using constant-segment primers produced TCR alpha and TCR beta cDNA libraries that carried sample barcodes and UMIs. TCRdb redid the calling of the 5' RACE reads with MiXCR, one entry per CDR3 protein. Among around 300,000 distinct CDR3 sequences listed, roughly an eighth were seen once. The sample was PBMCs or a T cell subset sorted from them (not recorded which). The clonotype was recovered from a man aged 18 to 30 who had mild COVID-19 (a few samples of this study predate the infection). Cell type and time point are not known. The chain couples TRBV28 to TRBJ2-2; 9 bases align to TRBD1. The CDR3 coding sequence is TGTGCCAGCAGCCCATACAGGGGGCAAGGCGGGGAGCTGTTTTTT. Translating gives CASSPYRGQGGELFF.